The present T cell receptor beta chain was sequenced within a study of blood T cell repertoires in COVID-19. Overall study: COVID-19 samples collected from the United States, Italy and Spain covered acute and convalescent phases. From T cells, B-cell-depleted T cells, or PBMCs came the material, which was cDNA or gDNA.

The CDR3 has 16 amino acids. V dropped 3 bases and J dropped 6; count of bases not matched to a gene: 11. Per the germline V gene, CDR1 is SGHTA and CDR2 is FQGTGA. In the authors' methods: Reference gene primer amplification in the assay estimated nucleated cell counts. Assay: immunoSEQ multiplex PCR; the TCRdb copy retains only in-frame clones and omits some. For V, J and clone size, that table is used; D and trimming come from the DNA. The sample has 140,000 to 150,000 clones; 85% to 90% are singletons. This receptor was identified in a man aged 55 to 70 with active or convalescent COVID-19. The V and J genes are TRBV7-3 and TRBJ2-1, with 7 bases matching TRBD2. Source material: peripheral blood. The chain's CDR3 is CASSLTTAGLGNEQFF. The CDR3 DNA reads TGTGCCAGCAGCTTGACTACCGCCGGACTAGGCAATGAGCAGTTCTTC.